The clone carrying this TCR beta chain was observed a few times. TCRdb independently ran MiXCR on the reads; one entry per CDR3 protein. Among about 260,000 distinct CDR3 sequences listed, approximately 9.1% were seen once. The CDR3 consists of 16 residues. V was clipped by 2 bases and J by 9 bases; unmatched bases: 11. Germline CDR1 reads SGHTA; CDR2 reads FQGNSA. These data belong to a study of T cell repertoires in cytomegalovirus infection. On the study more broadly: An indication of both CMV infection and matching HLA type came from public TCR beta signatures.

The chain employs TRBV7-2 and TRBJ2-1; TRBD1 matches at 9 bases. The sequencing sample was made of PBMCs. The sequence came from a human donor in good health (CMV status not recorded). Some clones in this sample may be carry-over from other donors' samples. The CDR3 is CASSLQVVQGAVEQFF. The CDR3 bases are TGTGCCAGCAGCTTACAAGTAGTACAGGGGGCGGTTGAGCAGTTCTTC.